Presented here are 21 T cell receptor beta chains from one specimen sequenced in a study of cytomegalovirus exposure and HLA in healthy donors. A multiplex PCR was run with 60 Vbeta primers and 13 Jbeta primers. Produced via immunoSEQ multiplex PCR; TCRdb's table is partial and in-frame only. The repertoire holds 150,000 to 200,000 clones, around 80% seen once, with approximately 1.5% in the top ten. Sequenced: PBMCs. The receptors stem from a woman aged 30 to 39 in good health and CMV-seropositive.

This rearrangement joins TRBV5-5 to TRBJ2-2, with 10 bases aligning to TRBD1. The CDR3 is 17 residues long. V shed 0 bases and J 3 bases; nucleotides not matched to a gene: 5. The germline V gene has CDR1 SGHKS and CDR2 YYEKEE (reference sequence). The CDR3 is CASSLAGTGVDTGELFF. Here the CDR3 DNA reads TGTGCCAGCAGCTTGGCCGGGACAGGGGTGGACACCGGGGAGCTGTTTTTT. Full variable domain (outside the CDR3, taken from reference TRBV5-5 and TRBJ2-2): DAGVTQSPTHLIKTRGQQVTLRCSPISGHKSVSWYQQVLGQGPQFIFQYYEKEERGRGNFPDRFSARQFPNYSSELNVNALLLGDSALYLCASSLAGTGVDTGELFFGEGSRLTVL.

CDR3 loop: CASSLAGGVTDTQYF. The CDR3 DNA reads as TGTGCCAGCAGCTTAGCCGGAGGTGTCACAGATACGCAGTATTTT. V is TRBV11-3 and J is TRBJ2-3; a possible D gene is TRBD2 (5 bases). V lost 1 base, J lost 2 bases, and 10 bases lay in between. Germline loops: CDR1 SGHNT, CDR2 YENEEA. CDR3 length equals 15 residues.

This chain links TRBV7-6 with TRBJ2-1, with TRBD1 identical over 8 bases. The CDR3 covers 15 residues. Per germline, CDR1 SGHVS and CDR2 FNYEAQ. Unmatched junction bases numbered 7, after V lost 4 bases and J lost 5 bases. DNA of the CDR3: TGTGCCAGCAGCTCCCGGGACAGGACAGACAATGAGCAGTTCTTC. Protein product: CASSSRDRTDNEQFF.

This clone was observed a few times. In the same sample, other DNA sequences code for this CDR3. The rearrangement links TRBV6-5 to TRBJ1-1; no reliable D call. Germline V gene sequence: CDR1 MNHEY, CDR2 SVGAGI. The V gene lost 0 bases and the J gene lost 1 base, with 9 bases spanning the gap. This CDR3 is 15 amino acids long. The DNA for the CDR3 is TGTGCCAGCAGTTACTCTGGGAGGGCGAACACTGAAGCTTTCTTT. Its translation: CASSYSGRANTEAFF.

The genes are TRBV18 and TRBJ2-4; no reliable D call. Germline CDR1 and CDR2: KGHSH and LQKENI. The CDR3 runs to 15 residues. Between the trimmed V and J ends, which lost 0 bases and 0 bases, there was a span of 6 bases. In DNA, the CDR3 is TGTGCCAGCTCACCACCGGGCCTAGCCAAAAACATTCAGTACTTC. Translating it yields CASSPPGLAKNIQYF.

The V gene is TRBV4-1, the J gene TRBJ2-1, with 7 bases identical to TRBD1. The CDR3 contains 17 residues. Germline lookup yields CDR1 MGHRA and CDR2 YSYEKL. The V segment lost 4 bases and the J segment 0 bases; nucleotides outside the gene matches: 9. For the CDR3, the DNA is TGCGCCAGCAGCCTCCCAGAGGGGGCTCGCTCCTACAATGAGCAGTTCTTC. This translates into CASSLPEGARSYNEQFF.

This clone has a single count. This chain joins TRBV29-1 and TRBJ1-2, with TRBD1 matching 10 bases. Germline V lookup: CDR1 SQVTM, CDR2 ANQGSEA. The CDR3 extends over 15 amino acids. J gave up 5 bases and V 2 bases, and 8 bases lay outside the gene matches. The CDR3 sequence: CSVETPGQGRYGYTF. The CDR3 DNA is TGCAGCGTTGAAACTCCGGGACAGGGGAGGTATGGCTACACCTTC.

This clone was seen more than once but under ten times. The chain links TRBV5-1 to TRBJ2-3; a possible D gene is TRBD1 (5 bases). This CDR3 spans 14 amino acids. The V gene lost 7 bases and the J gene lost 2 bases, with 14 bases spanning the gap. Germline lookup yields CDR1 SGHRS and CDR2 YFSETQ. The CDR3 bases are TGCGCCAGCGGCGTTTTCAGGGCCACAGATACGCAGTATTTT. Translation gives CASGVFRATDTQYF.

The chain uses TRBV5-1 and TRBJ2-1; 11 positions agree with TRBD2. Losses at the gene ends were 0 bases for V and 6 bases for J; bases not matched to a gene: 11. Germline CDR1 SGHRS, CDR2 YFSETQ. The CDR3 runs to 18 residues. The CDR3 DNA reads TGCGCCAGCAGCTTGGGGCCGTCTAGCGGGAGGAATCCCAATGAGCAGTTCTTC. This translates into CASSLGPSSGRNPNEQFF.

This clone appeared a single time. This chain links TRBV28 with TRBJ2-1; 10 bases match TRBD2. V lost 2 bases and J lost 0; bases outside the gene matches: 4. Germline assignment: CDR1 MDHEN and CDR2 SYDVKM. The CDR3 length is 17 residues. This CDR3 is CASSLLAGVHSYNEQFF. CDR3 coding DNA: TGTGCCAGCAGTTTACTAGCGGGAGTCCACTCCTACAATGAGCAGTTCTTC. Drawing the rest from reference TRBV28 and TRBJ2-1, the complete variable domain is DVKVTQSSRYLVKRTGEKVFLECVQDMDHENMFWYRQDPGLGLRLIYFSYDVKMKEKGDIPEGYSVSREKKERFSLILESASTNQTSMYLCASSLLAGVHSYNEQFFGPGTRLTVL.

The chain recombines TRBV28 with TRBJ1-2; 11 bases are shared with TRBD1. The CDR3 spans 14 residues. Looked up from germline, CDR1 is MDHEN and CDR2 is SYDVKM. J lost 8 bases, V lost 6 bases, and 8 bases had no gene match. The CDR3 region has the DNA TGTGCCAGCAGGACGCCGGGACAGGGGGAGGGCTACACCTTC. Encoded protein: CASRTPGQGEGYTF.

The chain has TRBV6-6 and TRBJ1-5; D not resolved. Per germline, CDR1 MNHNY and CDR2 SVGAGI (reference sequence). The CDR3 is 14 amino acids. The V end lost 8 bases, the J end lost 3 bases, and 14 bases lay between the germline ends. CDR3 coding DNA: TGTGCCAGCCGCGGTCCGGGGTCCAATCAGCCCCAGCATTTT. It specifies CASRGPGSNQPQHF.

The chain combines TRBV5-1 with TRBJ2-2; no definite D call. Trimming took off 0 bases at V and 1 base at J, with 4 bases between the two ends. CDR1 and CDR2 (germline): SGHRS, YFSETQ. The CDR3 has 14 residues. CDR3 bases: TGCGCCAGCAGCTTGGATAGGAACACCGGGGAGCTGTTTTTT. Amino acids: CASSLDRNTGELFF.

The gene calls are TRBV7-8 and TRBJ2-1; weak D call: TRBD2 (5 bases). Germline CDR1 and CDR2: SGHVS and FQNEAQ. The V and J ends lost 5 bases and 6 bases respectively, with 17 bases between them. This CDR3 is built from 15 residues. The DNA of the CDR3 is TGTGCCAGCAGCGAGGACTTCTCCTTCTCCAATGAGCAGTTCTTC. It codes for CASSEDFSFSNEQFF.

The CDR3 coding sequence is TGTGCCAGCAGTCCGGGGACCGGGACAGGGTATGGCTACACCTTC. It yields the protein CASSPGTGTGYGYTF. J is TRBJ1-2 and V is TRBV6-1; 9 bases align to TRBD1. Germline CDR1 and CDR2: MNHNS and SASEGT. Trimming took 5 bases from V and 5 from J; bases not matched to a gene: 9. The CDR3 extends over 15 amino acids.

This sequence joins TRBV19 and TRBJ2-2; D unresolved. The germline CDR1 and CDR2 sequences are LNHDA and SQIVND (reference sequence). The ends were cut back, 3 bases at V and 3 bases at J, with 11 bases in the middle. This CDR3 comprises 15 residues. In DNA, the CDR3 is TGTGCCAGTAGTATGCAGGCCCTCGACACCGGGGAGCTGTTTTTT. Translation: CASSMQALDTGELFF.

This chain uses TRBV21-1 with TRBJ1-2; the DNA was not used to check the table's D call, TRBD1. TRBV21-1 corresponds to a pseudogene. The CDR3 sequence is 13 residues long. The chain's CDR3 is CASSEEQGEGYTF. CDR3 DNA sequence: TGTGCCAGCAGCGAGGAACAGGGAGAAGGCTACACCTTC.

The chain couples TRBV27 to TRBJ1-5; 9 bases align to TRBD1. This CDR3 comprises 16 residues. CDR1 and CDR2 (germline): MNHEY, SMNVEV (reference sequence). V lost 2 bases, J lost 4 bases, and 6 bases stayed unmatched. CDR3 protein: CASSLMGQGRNQPQHF. The CDR3 region has the DNA TGTGCCAGCAGTTTAATGGGACAGGGCCGAAATCAGCCCCAGCATTTT.

This chain connects TRBV11-2 to TRBJ1-2; no clear D. Trimming stripped 4 bases from V and 4 bases from J, with 13 bases between. CDR1 and CDR2 (germline): SGHAT, FQNNGV. The CDR3 sequence is 14 residues long. In DNA form, the CDR3 reads TGTGCCAGCAGCTCACAACGGGTGGGCTATGGCTACACCTTC. Residues: CASSSQRVGYGYTF.

The chain joins TRBV28 to TRBJ2-2; unclear D gene. Trimming pared 5 bases from V and 1 base from J, leaving 11 bases between. There are 15 residues in the CDR3. CDR1 and CDR2 (germline): MDHEN, SYDVKM. In nucleotides, the CDR3 is TGTGCCAGCAGTCCGAGGTCCCAGAACACCGGGGAGCTGTTTTTT. This gives the protein CASSPRSQNTGELFF.

The V gene is TRBV7-9, the J gene TRBJ1-1; maybe TRBD1 (5 bases). The V gene's germline CDR1 is SEHNR and CDR2 FQNEAQ (reference sequence). With 5 bases removed from V and 5 bases from J, the gap between germline ends came to 21 bases. There are 16 residues in the CDR3. DNA of the CDR3: TGTGCCAGCAGCCCCGATGGTAGGCAGGGAAGGACTGAAGCTTTCTTT. Its protein product is CASSPDGRQGRTEAFF.